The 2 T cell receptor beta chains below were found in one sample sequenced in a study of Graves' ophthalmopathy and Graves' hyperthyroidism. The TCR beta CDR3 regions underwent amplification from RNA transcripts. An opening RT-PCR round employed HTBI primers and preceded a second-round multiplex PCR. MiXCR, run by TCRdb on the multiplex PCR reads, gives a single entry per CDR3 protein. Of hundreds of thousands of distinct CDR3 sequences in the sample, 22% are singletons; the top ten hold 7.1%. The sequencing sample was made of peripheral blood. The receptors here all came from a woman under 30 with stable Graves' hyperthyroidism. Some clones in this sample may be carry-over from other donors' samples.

CDR3 in DNA: TGTGCCAGCACCCCGGGACTAGCGGGATACGAGCAGTACTTC. This gives the protein CASTPGLAGYEQYF. The chain recombines TRBV5-5 with TRBJ2-7; 13 bases match TRBD2. The CDR3 contains 14 residues. V gave up 6 bases and J gave up 4 bases; unmatched junction bases: 4. From germline, CDR1 is SGHKS and CDR2 YYEKEE (reference sequence).

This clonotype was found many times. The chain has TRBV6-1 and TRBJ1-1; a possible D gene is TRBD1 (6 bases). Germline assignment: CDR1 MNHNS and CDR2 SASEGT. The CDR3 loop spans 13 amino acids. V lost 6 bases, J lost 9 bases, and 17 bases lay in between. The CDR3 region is CASRDPGGAKAFF. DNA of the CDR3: TGTGCCAGCAGGGATCCTGGGGGCGCGAAAGCTTTCTTT.